Below, 15 T cell receptor beta chains from the same sample are listed, as sequenced in a study of T cells in Graves' hyperthyroidism and ophthalmopathy (dated by TCRdb to between 2017 and 2020). Libraries were made using multiplex PCR. The instrument given in TCRdb is Illumina HiSeq 2000. TCR beta CDR3 regions were amplified from RNA transcripts. For the first round of RT-PCR on the TCR CDR3, the HTBI primer set was used together with the Qiagen OneStep RT-PCR kit. TCRdb reprocessing: public reads trimmed at Q25 with fastp, clones called with MiXCR, in-frame beta chains kept. All rows with the same CDR3 protein become a single entry with the most common DNA and genes. Within this sample are about 620,000 distinct CDR3 sequences, with 15% to 20% of them counted one time only. Approximately 3.9% of the sample belongs to the ten largest clones. Sequenced input: blood. The receptors were sampled from a woman in her 30s with Graves' hyperthyroidism.

In this sample, this clonotype turned up many times. J is TRBJ2-7 and V is TRBV28, with 7 bases fitting TRBD1. With V trimmed by 3 bases and J by 8 bases, 4 bases remained unmatched. The CDR3 contains 12 residues. CDR1 is MDHEN and CDR2 is SYDVKM in the germline V gene. CDR3 loop: CASSFRDRKQYF. The CDR3 DNA follows: TGTGCCAGCAGTTTTCGGGACAGAAAGCAGTACTTC.

This clonotype has ten or more counts. The J gene is TRBJ2-7, the V gene TRBV6-1; 10 bases agree with TRBD1. Trimming removed 5 bases from V and 1 base from J; junction bases left unmatched: 8. This CDR3 has 16 residues. Germline CDR1 reads MNHNS; CDR2 reads SASEGT. CDR3 DNA sequence: TGTGCCAGCAGTTTCCTCGGGACAGGGGTATCCTACGAGCAGTACTTC. Translation: CASSFLGTGVSYEQYF.

Details on this clonotype: This may stem from a read error, because a much larger clone lies one nucleotide away. This sequence joins TRBV7-2 and TRBJ2-1; D is undetermined. Germline V gene sequence: CDR1 SGHTA, CDR2 FQGNSA. With 4 bases removed from V and 10 bases from J, the gap between germline ends came to 8 bases. The length of the CDR3 is 11 residues. CDR3 amino acids: CASSSTVEQFF. CDR3 sequence (DNA): TGTGCCAGCAGCTCCACCGTCGAGCAGTTCTTC.

This clonotype came up a few times. The rearrangement uses TRBV7-3 and TRBJ2-1, with D possibly being TRBD1 (6 bases). Germline CDR1 reads SGHTA; CDR2 reads FQGTGA. This CDR3 comprises 14 residues. The V end lost 8 bases, the J end lost 6 bases, and 17 bases lay between the germline ends. The CDR3 nucleotides read TGTGCCAGCTCCCCGGACTGGGGGCCCAATGAGCAGTTCTTC. Translated, it gives CASSPDWGPNEQFF.

The genes are TRBV6-1 and TRBJ2-2; TRBD2 aligns across 10 bases. The CDR3 has 17 amino acids. J lost 1 base, V lost 5 bases, and 7 bases had no gene match. Germline lookup yields CDR1 MNHNS and CDR2 SASEGT. The CDR3 loop is CASSYPGTSENTGELFF. CDR3 nucleotides: TGTGCCAGCAGTTATCCCGGGACTAGCGAGAACACCGGGGAGCTGTTTTTT.

J is TRBJ1-5 and V is TRBV9; TRBD1 matches at 8 bases. CDR3 size: 19 residues. From germline, CDR1 is SGDLS and CDR2 YYNGEE. The junction had 16 bases not matched to a gene; V was cut back by 1 base and J by 4 bases. The CDR3 bases are TGTGCCAGCAGCGTAAAGAGGGGGATCAGGGGGCAGGTTAATCAGCCCCAGCATTTT. Its translation is CASSVKRGIRGQVNQPQHF.

As regards this clonotype: A single base separates this from a much larger clone, so it may be a read error. Likely a read error: the CDR3 ends without its conserved phenylalanine or tryptophan. The chain couples TRBV2 to TRBJ1-1; 8 positions match TRBD1. The CDR3 extends over 14 amino acids. V trimming: 4 bases; J trimming: 7 bases; junction bases outside the gene matches: 8. Germline lookup yields CDR1 SNHLY and CDR2 FYNNEI. As DNA, the CDR3 is TGTGCCAGCAGTGCCTGGACAGGGTCCATTGAAGCTTTCCTT. Translating it yields CASSAWTGSIEAFL.

This clonotype was found a few times. The CDR3 sequence is CASSEWLADTDTQYF. The CDR3 DNA reads as TGTGCCAGCAGTGAATGGCTAGCGGACACAGATACGCAGTATTTT. This sequence joins TRBV6-1 and TRBJ2-3; 7 bases fit TRBD2. The CDR3 is 15 amino acids. Looked up from germline, CDR1 is MNHNS and CDR2 is SASEGT. J was trimmed by 2 bases and V by 2 bases; bases with no gene match: 4.

This clonotype was counted many times. The V call is TRBV5-1, the J call TRBJ1-1; D might be TRBD1 (5 bases). Between the trimmed V and J ends, which lost 3 bases and 1 base, there was a span of 10 bases. The CDR3 runs 14 residues. Germline CDR1 is SGHRS and CDR2 is YFSETQ. The CDR3, as DNA: TGCGCCAGCAGCTCGCAGGGCTGGAACACTGAAGCTTTCTTT. Protein sequence: CASSSQGWNTEAFF.

This clonotype was observed at least ten times. The chain recombines TRBV10-3 with TRBJ2-7; D gene ambiguous. The CDR3 runs to 15 residues. The V gene lost 0 bases and the J gene lost 7 bases, with 16 bases spanning the gap. The germline V gene encodes CDR1 ENHRY and CDR2 SYGVKD. CDR3: CAISESKARTREQYF. DNA of the CDR3: TGTGCCATCAGTGAGTCGAAGGCCAGGACGCGGGAGCAGTACTTC.

This rearrangement joins TRBV18 to TRBJ2-7, with 9 bases that match TRBD2. Germline V gene data show CDR1 as KGHSH and CDR2 as LQKENI. V gave up 5 bases and J gave up 7 bases; unmatched junction bases: 9. This CDR3 is built from 14 residues. The CDR3 nucleotides read TGTGCCAGCTCATCGGGACTAGCCGAAGGAGAGCAGTACTTC. The encoded protein is CASSSGLAEGEQYF.

This clonotype occurred many times. The V gene is TRBV6-1, the J gene TRBJ2-1; no clear D. V was cut by 6 bases and J by 7 bases, with 7 bases left in between. Germline values: CDR1 MNHNS, CDR2 SASEGT. The CDR3 runs to 11 residues. The CDR3 DNA is TGTGCCAGCAGGAACGGTAATGAGCAGTTCTTC. It translates to CASRNGNEQFF.

This clonotype came up many times. The genes are TRBV5-1 and TRBJ1-2, with D tentatively TRBD1 (5 bases). V lost 4 bases and J lost 5, with 12 bases in between. This CDR3 has 13 amino acids. Germline loops: CDR1 SGHRS, CDR2 YFSETQ. The CDR3 coding sequence is TGCGCCAGCAGCACCACAGGAGATTATGGCTACACCTTC. It specifies CASSTTGDYGYTF.

The chain combines TRBV7-9 with TRBJ1-2; D is uncertain. Germline CDR1 SEHNR, CDR2 FQNEAQ (reference sequence). Deletions cut 3 bases from V and 12 bases from J, with 11 bases between. This CDR3 is built from 11 residues. In DNA, the CDR3 is TGTGCCAGCAGCTTGTCCGGTTCCCACACCTTC. Translation gives CASSLSGSHTF.

This clonotype showed up many times. This rearrangement joins TRBV12-3 or TRBV12-4 to TRBJ1-6, with a possible D match to TRBD1 (5 bases). The CDR3 has 13 amino acids. Trimming removed 3 bases at V and 6 bases at J, with 6 bases between. The CDR3 DNA is TGTGCCAGCAGTTTTCAGGGTAATTCACCCCTCCACTTT. Encoded protein: CASSFQGNSPLHF.